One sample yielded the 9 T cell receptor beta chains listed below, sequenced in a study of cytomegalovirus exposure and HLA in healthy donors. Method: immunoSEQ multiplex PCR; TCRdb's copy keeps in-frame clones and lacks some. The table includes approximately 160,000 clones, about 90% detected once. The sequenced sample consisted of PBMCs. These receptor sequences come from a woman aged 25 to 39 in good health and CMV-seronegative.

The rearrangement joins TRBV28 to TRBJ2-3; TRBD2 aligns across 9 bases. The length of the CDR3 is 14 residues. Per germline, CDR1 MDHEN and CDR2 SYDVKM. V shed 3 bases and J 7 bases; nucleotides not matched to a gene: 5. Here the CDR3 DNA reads TGTGCCAGCAGTTTTGCGGGAGGGCCCTATACGCAGTATTTT. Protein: CASSFAGGPYTQYF.

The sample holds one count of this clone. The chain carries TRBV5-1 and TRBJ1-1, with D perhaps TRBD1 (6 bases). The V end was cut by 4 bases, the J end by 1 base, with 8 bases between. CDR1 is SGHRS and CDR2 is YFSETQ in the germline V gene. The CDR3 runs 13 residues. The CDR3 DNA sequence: TGCGCCAGCAGCCCCAGGGGGAACACTGAAGCTTTCTTT. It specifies CASSPRGNTEAFF. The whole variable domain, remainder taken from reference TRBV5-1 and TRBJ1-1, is KAGVTQTPRYLIKTRGQQVTLSCSPISGHRSVSWYQQTPGQGLQFLFEYFSETQRNKGNFPGRFSGRQFSNSRSEMNVSTLELGDSALYLCASSPRGNTEAFFGQGTRLTVV.

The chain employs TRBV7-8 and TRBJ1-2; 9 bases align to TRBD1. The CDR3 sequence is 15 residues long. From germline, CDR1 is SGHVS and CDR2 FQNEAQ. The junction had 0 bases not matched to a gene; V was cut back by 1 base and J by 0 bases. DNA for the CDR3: TGTGCCAGCAGCTTAGGACAGGGGGCTAACTATGGCTACACCTTC. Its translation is CASSLGQGANYGYTF.

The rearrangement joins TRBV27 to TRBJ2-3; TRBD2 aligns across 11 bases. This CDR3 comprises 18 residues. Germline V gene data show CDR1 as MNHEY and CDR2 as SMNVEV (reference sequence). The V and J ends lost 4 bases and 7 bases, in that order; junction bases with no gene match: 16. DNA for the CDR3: TGTGCCAGCAGTTCCTGGACTAGCGGGCATCACGGGTTATATACGCAGTATTTT. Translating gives CASSSWTSGHHGLYTQYF.

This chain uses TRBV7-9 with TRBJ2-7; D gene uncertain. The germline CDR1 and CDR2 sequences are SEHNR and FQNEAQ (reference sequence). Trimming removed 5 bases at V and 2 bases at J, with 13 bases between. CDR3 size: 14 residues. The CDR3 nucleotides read TGTGCCAGCAGCATCGGACCTTGGGCCTACGAGCAGTACTTC. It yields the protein CASSIGPWAYEQYF.

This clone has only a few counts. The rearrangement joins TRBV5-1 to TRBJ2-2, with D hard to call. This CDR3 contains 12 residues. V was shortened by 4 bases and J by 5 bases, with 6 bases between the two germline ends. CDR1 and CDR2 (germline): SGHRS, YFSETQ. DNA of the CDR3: TGCGCCAGCAGCCTCCTAACCGGGGAGCTGTTTTTT. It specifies CASSLLTGELFF.

CDR3 loop: CASSLWTSGRGGELFF. CDR3 DNA: TGTGCCAGCAGCTTGTGGACTAGCGGGAGAGGCGGGGAGCTGTTTTTT. The chain uses TRBV5-4 and TRBJ2-2; 13 nucleotides line up with TRBD2. Germline V gene data show CDR1 as SGHNT and CDR2 as YYREEE (reference sequence). This CDR3 spans 16 amino acids. J was trimmed by 7 bases and V by 1 base; bases with no gene match: 4.

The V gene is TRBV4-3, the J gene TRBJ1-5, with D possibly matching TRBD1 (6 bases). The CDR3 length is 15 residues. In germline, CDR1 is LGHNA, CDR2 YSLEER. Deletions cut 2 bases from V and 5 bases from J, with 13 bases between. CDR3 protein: CASSQSRQGYQPQHF. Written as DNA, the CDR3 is TGCGCCAGCAGCCAAAGTCGGCAGGGGTATCAGCCCCAGCATTTT.

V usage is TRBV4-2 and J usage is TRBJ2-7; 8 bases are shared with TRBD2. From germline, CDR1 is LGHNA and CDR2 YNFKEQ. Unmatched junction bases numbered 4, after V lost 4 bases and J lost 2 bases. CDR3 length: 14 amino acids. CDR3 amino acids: CASSLREGTYEQYF. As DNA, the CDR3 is TGTGCCAGCAGCCTCCGGGAGGGAACCTACGAGCAGTACTTC.